Given below is one T cell receptor (beta chain) in context. The data stem from a study of blood T cell repertoires in COVID-19. Whole-study context: Italy, Spain and the United States were the sources of the convalescent and acute COVID-19 samples.

There are 14 residues in the CDR3. Per the germline V gene, CDR1 is SGHTS and CDR2 is YDEGEE. The V end was cut by 4 bases, the J end by 6 bases, with 16 bases between. This table comes from immunoSEQ multiplex PCR, and its TCRdb copy is limited to in-frame clones, with some not included. The table has around 300,000 clones, 89% seen once. The J gene is TRBJ1-2, the V gene TRBV5-8; D is perhaps TRBD1 (6 bases). The TCR sequence derives from a man aged 50-59 years with acute or convalescent COVID-19. The sequenced sample consisted of peripheral blood. The CDR3 nucleotides read TGTGCCAGCAGCCCAGGGGACCTAACCCATGGCTACACCTTC. Translation: CASSPGDLTHGYTF.